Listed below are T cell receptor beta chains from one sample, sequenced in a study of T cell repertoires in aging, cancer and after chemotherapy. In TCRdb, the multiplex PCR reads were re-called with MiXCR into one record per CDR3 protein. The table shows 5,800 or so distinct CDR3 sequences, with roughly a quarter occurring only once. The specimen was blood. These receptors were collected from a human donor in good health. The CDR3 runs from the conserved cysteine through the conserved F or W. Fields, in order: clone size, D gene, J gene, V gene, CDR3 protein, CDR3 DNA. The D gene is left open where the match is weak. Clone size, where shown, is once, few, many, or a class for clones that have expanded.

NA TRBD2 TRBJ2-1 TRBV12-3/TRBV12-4 CASSVAPGGWDEQFF TGTGCCAGCAGCGTAGCCCCGGGGGGGTGGGATGAGCAGTTCTTC
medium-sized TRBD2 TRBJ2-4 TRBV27 CASSLSLAGVGNIQYF TGTGCCAGCAGTTTATCCCTAGCGGGAGTAGGTAACATTCAGTACTTC
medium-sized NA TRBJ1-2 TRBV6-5 CASSYSNGPYGYTF TGTGCCAGCAGTTACTCGAACGGGCCCTATGGCTACACCTTC
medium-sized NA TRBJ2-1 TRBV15 CATSSLDTTNEQFF TGTGCCACCAGCAGTCTAGACACTACAAATGAGCAGTTCTTC
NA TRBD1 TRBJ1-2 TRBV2 CASSPRRDSYGYTF TGTGCCAGCAGTCCGCGTCGGGACAGCTATGGCTACACCTTC
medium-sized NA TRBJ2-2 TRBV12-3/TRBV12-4 CASSHQGFGELFF TGTGCCAGCAGTCATCAGGGTTTTGGGGAGCTGTTTTTT
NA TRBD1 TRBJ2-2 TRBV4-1 CASSQTGRDTGELFF TGCGCCAGCAGCCAGACAGGGAGAGACACCGGGGAGCTGTTTTTT
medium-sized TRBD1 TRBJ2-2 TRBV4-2 CASSLVGTGSNTGELFF TGTGCCAGCAGCCTCGTCGGGACAGGGAGTAACACCGGGGAGCTGTTTTTT
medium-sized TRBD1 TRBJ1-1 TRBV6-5 CASSYSGGERKAFF TGTGCCAGCAGTTACTCAGGGGGCGAGAGGAAAGCTTTCTTT
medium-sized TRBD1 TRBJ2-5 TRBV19 CASSTSTGARQETQYF TGTGCCAGTAGTACTTCGACAGGGGCACGGCAAGAGACCCAGTACTTC
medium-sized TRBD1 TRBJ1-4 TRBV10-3 CAIRGQDATNEKLFF TGTGCCATCAGAGGACAGGACGCAACTAATGAAAAACTGTTTTTT
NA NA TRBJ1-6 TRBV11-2 CASSRDGGRGNSPLHF TGTGCCAGCAGCCGGGACGGGGGGCGCGGTAATTCACCCCTCCACTTT
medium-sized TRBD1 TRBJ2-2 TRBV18 CASSPRGQGLAAGELFF TGTGCCAGCTCACCACGGGGACAGGGACTCGCCGCCGGGGAGCTGTTTTTT
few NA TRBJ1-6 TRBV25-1 CASSEESYNSPLHF TGTGCCAGCAGTGAAGAGTCCTATAATTCACCCCTCCACTTT
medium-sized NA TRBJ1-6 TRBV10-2 CASSEGGLFYNSPLHF TGCGCCAGCAGTGAGGGGGGACTGTTCTATAATTCACCCCTCCACTTT
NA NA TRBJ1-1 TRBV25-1 CASSDTSGVGGLGTEAFF TGTGCCAGCAGTGATACCTCAGGGGTAGGGGGGCTGGGCACTGAAGCTTTCTTT
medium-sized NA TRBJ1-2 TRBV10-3 CAISPYPLKPYGYTF TGTGCCATCAGCCCCTACCCGCTGAAGCCCTATGGCTACACCTTC
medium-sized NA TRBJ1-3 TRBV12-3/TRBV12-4 CASSPQHTTGNTIYF TGTGCCAGCAGCCCACAGCATACCACTGGAAACACCATATATTTT
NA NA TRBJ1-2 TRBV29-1 CSVERAGGYTF TGCAGCGTTGAGAGAGCGGGGGGCTACACCTTC
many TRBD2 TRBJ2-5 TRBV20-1 CSDGTSTETQYF TGCAGTGACGGGACTAGCACGGAGACCCAGTACTTC
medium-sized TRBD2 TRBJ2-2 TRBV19 CATTRRGDTGELFF TGTGCCACTACACGGCGGGGGGACACCGGGGAGCTGTTTTTT
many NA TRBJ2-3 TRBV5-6 CASSLPRVSTDTQYF TGTGCCAGCAGCTTACCGAGAGTGAGCACAGATACGCAGTATTTT
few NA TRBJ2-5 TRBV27 CASRTLGLAQETQYF TGTGCCAGCAGGACTCTGGGGCTAGCCCAAGAGACCCAGTACTTC
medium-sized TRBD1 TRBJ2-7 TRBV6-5 CASSYSRDRSYEQYF TGTGCCAGCAGTTACTCGAGGGACAGGTCCTACGAGCAGTACTTC
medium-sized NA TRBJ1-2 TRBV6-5 CASSYSKGGLYGYTF TGTGCCAGCAGTTACTCGAAGGGTGGGCTCTATGGCTACACCTTC
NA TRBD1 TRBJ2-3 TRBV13 CASSPGNQGAGTDTQYF TGTGCCAGCAGCCCGGGAAATCAGGGGGCGGGAACAGATACGCAGTATTTT
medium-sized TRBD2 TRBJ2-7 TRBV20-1 CSARVASGDPYEQYF TGCAGTGCTAGAGTAGCTAGCGGGGATCCCTACGAGCAGTACTTC